What follows describes a single T cell receptor beta chain. The sample belongs to a study of blood T cell repertoires in COVID-19. Whole-study context: Nucleic acid was either cDNA or gDNA, and it came from T cells, B-cell-depleted T cells, or PBMCs.

CDR1 and CDR2 (germline): SGHKS, YYEKEE (reference sequence). Trimming took off 6 bases at V and 0 bases at J, with 18 bases between the two ends. The CDR3 runs to 16 residues. The table came from immunoSEQ multiplex PCR; TCRdb's copy has only in-frame clones and leaves some out. The table has tens of thousands of clones, roughly 80% seen once. The receptor was isolated from a man in his sixties or seventies with COVID-19, enrolled during active disease. Sequencing input: peripheral blood. This chain links TRBV5-5 with TRBJ1-1; a weak D match, TRBD1 (5 bases). The CDR3 DNA is TGTGCCAGCAACCCCTCGGGGGGTTCAATGAACACTGAAGCTTTCTTT. This codes for CASNPSGGSMNTEAFF. The variable domain in full, completed from reference TRBV5-5 and TRBJ1-1, reads DAGVTQSPTHLIKTRGQQVTLRCSPISGHKSVSWYQQVLGQGPQFIFQYYEKEERGRGNFPDRFSARQFPNYSSELNVNALLLGDSALYLCASNPSGGSMNTEAFFGQGTRLTVV.